A selection of T cell receptor beta chains follows, all from one sample in a study of blood T cell repertoires in COVID-19. Sequencing used immunoSEQ multiplex PCR; TCRdb keeps in-frame clones, though not all of them. The sample gives more than 90,000 clones, more than 75% of which show up once; less than 1.5% is in the top ten. Sequenced input: peripheral blood. These receptor sequences come from a man aged 40-49 years with acute or convalescent COVID-19. CDR3s include the opening cysteine and the closing phenylalanine or tryptophan. Each record gives: V gene, J gene, clone size, D gene, CDR3 DNA, CDR3 protein. D genes are given only for firm matches. Clone size appears in some rows only: once, few, many, or a class for an expanded clone.

v_call: TRBV11-2; j_call: TRBJ2-2; clone_size: once; d_call: TRBD2; cdr3_nt: TGTGCCAGCACTTTCCGCGGGGGGGCACAAACCGGGGAGCTGTTTTTT; cdr3_aa: CASTFRGGAQTGELFF
v_call: TRBV10-1; j_call: TRBJ2-1; clone_size: .; d_call: .; cdr3_nt: TGCGCCAGCAGTCAACAGGGTCGGGTTTACAATGAGCAGTTCTTC; cdr3_aa: CASSQQGRVYNEQFF
v_call: TRBV28; j_call: TRBJ2-7; clone_size: .; d_call: .; cdr3_nt: TGTGCCAGCAGTTTAGTATCCTACGAGCAGTACTTC; cdr3_aa: CASSLVSYEQYF
v_call: TRBV3-1/TRBV3-2; j_call: TRBJ1-1; clone_size: .; d_call: TRBD1; cdr3_nt: TGTGCCAGCAGCCCGTTCCGGACAGGGCGTAGGGACACTGAAGCTTTCTTT; cdr3_aa: CASSPFRTGRRDTEAFF
v_call: TRBV6-2/TRBV6-3; j_call: TRBJ2-2; clone_size: .; d_call: .; cdr3_nt: TGTGCCAGCAGCCGAAGCGGGACCGGGGAGCTGTTTTTT; cdr3_aa: CASSRSGTGELFF
v_call: TRBV6-5; j_call: TRBJ1-6; clone_size: .; d_call: .; cdr3_nt: TGTGCCACCCGCCGGTCCCTCTATAATTCACCCCTCCACTTT; cdr3_aa: CATRRSLYNSPLHF
v_call: TRBV5-1; j_call: TRBJ2-1; clone_size: .; d_call: TRBD2; cdr3_nt: TGCGCCAGCAGCTTACCGGGACTAGCGGGGGGATACAATGAGCAGTTCTTC; cdr3_aa: CASSLPGLAGGYNEQFF
v_call: TRBV2; j_call: TRBJ2-3; clone_size: .; d_call: .; cdr3_nt: TGTGCCAGCTCGATTGGACAGCGCACAGATACGCAGTATTTT; cdr3_aa: CASSIGQRTDTQYF
v_call: TRBV5-4; j_call: TRBJ2-3; clone_size: .; d_call: TRBD1; cdr3_nt: TGTGCCAGCAGCACAGACAGGGGTCGGGCAGATACGCAGTATTTT; cdr3_aa: CASSTDRGRADTQYF
v_call: TRBV7-2; j_call: TRBJ1-2; clone_size: .; d_call: TRBD1; cdr3_nt: TGTGCCAGCAGCTCGACCGGGACAGGGTATGGCTACACCTTC; cdr3_aa: CASSSTGTGYGYTF
v_call: TRBV7-2; j_call: TRBJ1-1; clone_size: few; d_call: .; cdr3_nt: TGTGCCAGCAGCTTACAGGGGAGGGTGACTGAAGCTTTCTTT; cdr3_aa: CASSLQGRVTEAFF
v_call: TRBV5-1; j_call: TRBJ2-7; clone_size: .; d_call: .; cdr3_nt: TGCGCCAGCAGCTTGATCAGGGGTAAAGCCTACGAGCAGTACTTC; cdr3_aa: CASSLIRGKAYEQYF
v_call: TRBV10-2; j_call: TRBJ2-5; clone_size: .; d_call: TRBD2; cdr3_nt: TGCGCCAGCAGTGAGCCCCGCGGGGAGCGGGGGGGTTGGGAGACCCAGTACTTC; cdr3_aa: CASSEPRGERGGWETQYF
v_call: TRBV18; j_call: TRBJ2-3; clone_size: once; d_call: .; cdr3_nt: TGTGCCAGCTCACCAAAGTACTCTCCCACAGATACGCAGTGTTTT; cdr3_aa: CASSPKYSPTDTQCF
v_call: TRBV19; j_call: TRBJ1-3; clone_size: .; d_call: .; cdr3_nt: TGTGCCAGTAGTTCACCCGGGACACCCAGCTCTGGAAACACCATATATTTT; cdr3_aa: CASSSPGTPSSGNTIYF
v_call: TRBV15; j_call: TRBJ2-2; clone_size: .; d_call: TRBD1; cdr3_nt: TGTGCCACCAGCCGAAGGGTCGTCAGGGGGACCGGGGAGCTGTTTTTT; cdr3_aa: CATSRRVVRGTGELFF
v_call: TRBV5-6; j_call: TRBJ2-3; clone_size: .; d_call: .; cdr3_nt: TGTGCCAGCACCCCCCCGGGGACAGATACGCAGTATTTT; cdr3_aa: CASTPPGTDTQYF
v_call: TRBV11-2; j_call: TRBJ2-5; clone_size: .; d_call: .; cdr3_nt: TGTGCCAGCAGCGCCGAGGGTCCGGGGGAGACCCAGTACTTC; cdr3_aa: CASSAEGPGETQYF
v_call: TRBV4-3; j_call: TRBJ2-7; clone_size: once; d_call: TRBD2; cdr3_nt: TGCGCCAGCAGCCAGGTCGTGGTAGCGGGGGTACTTCACGAGCAGTACTTC; cdr3_aa: CASSQVVVAGVLHEQYF
v_call: TRBV6-1; j_call: TRBJ2-5; clone_size: .; d_call: TRBD2; cdr3_nt: TGTGCCAGCAGTTCTCCCACGGGAGGTCTTGAGACCCAGTACTTC; cdr3_aa: CASSSPTGGLETQYF
v_call: TRBV3-1/TRBV3-2; j_call: TRBJ2-5; clone_size: .; d_call: TRBD2; cdr3_nt: TGTGCCAGCAGCCAAACGGGGGGGGACGGGGAGACCCAGTACTTC; cdr3_aa: CASSQTGGDGETQYF
v_call: TRBV11-3; j_call: TRBJ1-1; clone_size: .; d_call: .; cdr3_nt: TGTGCCAGCAGCTTGCAGGGGAACACTGAAGCTTTCTTT; cdr3_aa: CASSLQGNTEAFF
v_call: TRBV29-1; j_call: TRBJ2-5; clone_size: .; d_call: TRBD1; cdr3_nt: TGCAGCGTTAGGGGGCCCAAGCTCACGCAAGAGACCCAGTACTTC; cdr3_aa: CSVRGPKLTQETQYF
v_call: TRBV2; j_call: TRBJ2-1; clone_size: .; d_call: .; cdr3_nt: TGTGCCATCGGAGGTGACACCAATGAGCAGTTCTTC; cdr3_aa: CAIGGDTNEQFF
v_call: TRBV7-9; j_call: TRBJ2-7; clone_size: .; d_call: .; cdr3_nt: TGTGCCAGCAGTGCAGTGAGGAGCTCCTACGAGCAGTACTTC; cdr3_aa: CASSAVRSSYEQYF
v_call: TRBV7-2; j_call: TRBJ2-7; clone_size: .; d_call: TRBD2; cdr3_nt: TGTGCCAGCAGCTCTAGTGGCGGGGGGGCTGGTCCAACTTCCTACGAGCAGTACTTC; cdr3_aa: CASSSSGGGAGPTSYEQYF
v_call: TRBV19; j_call: TRBJ1-4; clone_size: .; d_call: .; cdr3_nt: TGTGCCAGTAGTATCGGTAGAGGAAAACTGTTTTTT; cdr3_aa: CASSIGRGKLFF
v_call: TRBV9; j_call: TRBJ2-1; clone_size: once; d_call: .; cdr3_nt: TGTGCCAGCAGCGTAGCGGCCGGCCCGGGGTGGAATGAGCAGTTCTTC; cdr3_aa: CASSVAAGPGWNEQFF
v_call: TRBV24-1; j_call: TRBJ2-5; clone_size: .; d_call: .; cdr3_nt: TGTGCCACCAGCTTAGGGGGGACAGCACGAGAGACCCAGTACTTC; cdr3_aa: CATSLGGTARETQYF
v_call: TRBV2; j_call: TRBJ1-4; clone_size: .; d_call: .; cdr3_nt: TGTGCCAGCAGGGACCCGGGACTAACTAATGAAAAACTGTTTTTT; cdr3_aa: CASRDPGLTNEKLFF
v_call: TRBV7-3; j_call: TRBJ2-2; clone_size: .; d_call: .; cdr3_nt: TGTGCCAGCAGCTTATATGCCCGGGTGGACACCGGGGAGCTGTTTTTT; cdr3_aa: CASSLYARVDTGELFF
v_call: TRBV29-1; j_call: TRBJ1-1; clone_size: .; d_call: .; cdr3_nt: TGCAGCGTTGAGTACATGAACACTGAAGCTTTCTTT; cdr3_aa: CSVEYMNTEAFF
v_call: TRBV5-1; j_call: TRBJ2-2; clone_size: .; d_call: TRBD2; cdr3_nt: TGCGCCAGCAGCTTGGGGGCTAGCGGGAGCGCCGGGGAGCTGTTTTTT; cdr3_aa: CASSLGASGSAGELFF
v_call: TRBV2; j_call: TRBJ2-5; clone_size: .; d_call: .; cdr3_nt: TGTGCCAGCACCGGACAGCAAAAAGAGACCCAGTACTTC; cdr3_aa: CASTGQQKETQYF
v_call: TRBV10-2; j_call: TRBJ2-5; clone_size: .; d_call: .; cdr3_nt: TGCGCCAGCAGTGAGAGGCGGGAGACCCAGTACTTC; cdr3_aa: CASSERRETQYF
v_call: TRBV11-3; j_call: TRBJ2-7; clone_size: .; d_call: TRBD1; cdr3_nt: TGTGCCAGCAGTAACGGACAGGGTTACGAGCAGTACTTC; cdr3_aa: CASSNGQGYEQYF
v_call: TRBV7-6; j_call: TRBJ2-5; clone_size: .; d_call: TRBD2; cdr3_nt: TGTGCCAGCAGCCGTAGCGGGGGGGGAGAGACCCAGTACTTC; cdr3_aa: CASSRSGGGETQYF
v_call: TRBV18; j_call: TRBJ2-7; clone_size: .; d_call: TRBD1; cdr3_nt: TGTGCCAGCTCCGAGAAACAGGGGTCAACCTACGAGCAGTACTTC; cdr3_aa: CASSEKQGSTYEQYF
v_call: TRBV3-1/TRBV3-2; j_call: TRBJ1-1; clone_size: once; d_call: .; cdr3_nt: TGTGCCAGCAGCCCTACGGGGTTCAACACTGAAGCTTTCTTT; cdr3_aa: CASSPTGFNTEAFF
v_call: TRBV3-1/TRBV3-2; j_call: TRBJ2-1; clone_size: .; d_call: TRBD2; cdr3_nt: TGTGCCAGCAGCCAAGCCTTTAGGCTAGCGGGAGGAGAGCAGTTCTTC; cdr3_aa: CASSQAFRLAGGEQFF
v_call: TRBV6-5; j_call: TRBJ2-3; clone_size: once; d_call: TRBD2; cdr3_nt: TGTGCCAGCAGTTACCGTCCTAGCGGGGGGGCTCATACGCAGTATTTT; cdr3_aa: CASSYRPSGGAHTQYF
v_call: TRBV28; j_call: TRBJ2-1; clone_size: .; d_call: TRBD1; cdr3_nt: TGTGCCAGCAACCCTGACAGGGGGACCTACAATGAGCAGTTCTTC; cdr3_aa: CASNPDRGTYNEQFF